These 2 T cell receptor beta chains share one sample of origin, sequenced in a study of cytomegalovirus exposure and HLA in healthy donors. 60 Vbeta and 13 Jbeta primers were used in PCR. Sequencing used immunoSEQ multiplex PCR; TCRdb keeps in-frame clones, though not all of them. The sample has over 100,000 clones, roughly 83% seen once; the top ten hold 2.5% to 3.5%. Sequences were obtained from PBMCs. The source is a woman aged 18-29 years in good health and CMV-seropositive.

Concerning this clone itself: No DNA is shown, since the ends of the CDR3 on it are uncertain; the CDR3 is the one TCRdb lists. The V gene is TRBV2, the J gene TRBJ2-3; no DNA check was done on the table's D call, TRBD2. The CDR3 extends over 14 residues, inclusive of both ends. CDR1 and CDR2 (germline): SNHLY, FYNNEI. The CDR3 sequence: CASILGGTTDTQYF.

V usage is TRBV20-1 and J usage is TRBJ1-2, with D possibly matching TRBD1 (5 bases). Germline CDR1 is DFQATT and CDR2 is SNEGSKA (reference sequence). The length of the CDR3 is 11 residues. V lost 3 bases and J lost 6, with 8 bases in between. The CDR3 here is CSASPGNGYTF. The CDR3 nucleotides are TGCAGTGCTAGCCCAGGGAATGGCTACACCTTC.